This T cell receptor beta chain appears in the sequencing data of a study of shared T cell receptors in the human thymus. This clone was seen a few times. The CDR3 has 15 amino acids. Germline V gives CDR1 MNHEY, CDR2 SMNVEV (reference sequence). With 2 bases clipped from V and 3 bases from J, the junction kept 3 bases outside the gene matches. TCRdb's table, derived via immunoSEQ multiplex PCR, lists solely in-frame clones and lacks some. The profile covers under 700,000 clones, with 75% to 80% appearing a single time and about 0.014% taken by the ten largest. The data also belong to a second study, concerning human thymus T cells. As that study records: Donation was from healthy Finnish infants who were having corrective surgery that addressed congenital heart defects. Resections obtained during corrective heart surgery supplied the thymus tissue. V and J genes seemed to be used with bias in thymic and blood repertoires. Related research reported highly overlapping thymic repertoires among unrelated individuals.

Sequenced material: thymocytes. The sequence was obtained from a boy younger than two with a congenital heart defect. The genes are TRBV27 and TRBJ2-2; 7 bases are a match to TRBD2. The CDR3 is CASSLQRDDTGELFF. CDR3 coding DNA: TGTGCCAGCAGTTTACAGCGGGACGACACCGGGGAGCTGTTTTTT.